This entry lists 13 T cell receptor beta chains sequenced from one sample in a study of OX40 agonist ivuxolimab in advanced cancers. TCRdb keeps only in-frame clones here, not all; method: immunoSEQ multiplex PCR. This table holds about 56,000 clones, roughly 82% found once. The sample was CD4+ or CD8+ T cells sorted from blood, taken in a trial of the OX40 agonist ivuxolimab. The receptors derive from an adult with an advanced solid tumor such as melanoma, head and neck, liver or kidney cancer.

The count of this clone is one. V and J are TRBV5-1 and TRBJ2-7, with D possibly matching TRBD1 (6 bases). Germline V gene data show CDR1 as SGHRS and CDR2 as YFSETQ. The CDR3 runs 14 residues. The V end lost 5 bases, the J end lost 2 bases, and 14 bases lay between the germline ends. The CDR3 loop reads CASSSQGGTYEQYF. The DNA for the CDR3 is TGCGCCAGCAGTTCACAGGGTGGAACCTACGAGCAGTACTTC.

The chain joins TRBV7-9 to TRBJ1-6; tentatively, D is TRBD1 (6 bases). This CDR3 has 16 residues. V was trimmed by 5 bases and J by 8 bases, leaving 19 bases between them. CDR1 and CDR2 (germline): SEHNR, FQNEAQ (reference sequence). The CDR3 DNA reads as TGTGCCAGCAGCCCCACTTGGGGGCGAAGTGATTCACCCCTCCACTTT. This encodes CASSPTWGRSDSPLHF.

CDR3 region: CATSRNDRGRLNTIYF. The CDR3 region has the DNA TGTGCCACCAGCAGAAATGACAGGGGGCGTTTAAACACCATATATTTT. The V gene is TRBV15, the J gene TRBJ1-3, with 10 bases lining up with TRBD1. CDR1 LNHNV and CDR2 YYDKDF come from the germline V gene (reference sequence). The CDR3 consists of 16 residues. J was trimmed by 6 bases and V by 2 bases; bases with no gene match: 7.

V gene TRBV6-5 combines with J gene TRBJ2-7; 9 bases agree with TRBD1. Trimming took 2 bases from V and 3 from J; bases not matched to a gene: 8. Germline CDR1 is MNHEY and CDR2 is SVGAGI. This CDR3 contains 16 residues. The CDR3 protein is CASSYAPGQGIYEQYF. The CDR3 DNA reads as TGTGCCAGCAGTTACGCACCGGGACAGGGAATCTACGAGCAGTACTTC.

The rearrangement links TRBV11-2 to TRBJ2-5; 12 bases map to TRBD1. V gave up 0 bases and J gave up 5 bases; unmatched junction bases: 7. The CDR3 is 17 residues long. The germline V gene encodes CDR1 SGHAT and CDR2 FQNNGV. CDR3 sequence: CASSLENRDRGRETQYF. CDR3 coding DNA: TGTGCCAGCAGCTTAGAAAACCGGGACAGGGGGCGGGAGACCCAGTACTTC.

This clone was seen a few times. The V gene is TRBV7-8, the J gene TRBJ1-5; D remains unclear. Trimming cost V 1 base and J 7 bases, with 11 bases left between them. Germline CDR1 SGHVS, CDR2 FQNEAQ. The CDR3 loop spans 14 amino acids. CDR3: CASSLERGYQPQHF. In nucleotides, the CDR3 is TGTGCCAGCAGCTTAGAGCGTGGGTACCAGCCCCAGCATTTT.

This clone appeared once. The V and J genes are TRBV2 and TRBJ1-5, with D perhaps TRBD1 (5 bases). CDR1 is SNHLY, CDR2 FYNNEI, per germline. The CDR3 contains 13 residues. The ends were cut back, 7 bases at V and 6 bases at J, with 13 bases in the middle. The CDR3 DNA sequence: TGTGCCAGCAATGGGGGTAGGCGTCAGCCCCAGCATTTT. Protein product: CASNGGRRQPQHF.

This clone has only a few counts. The chain combines TRBV28 with TRBJ1-2; D is possibly TRBD1 (5 bases). Germline CDR1 MDHEN, CDR2 SYDVKM. This CDR3 is 14 amino acids long. V gave up 6 bases and J gave up 1 base, with 12 bases separating them. The CDR3, as DNA: TGTGCCAGCAGAGTGATGGGGCTTAACTATGGCTACACCTTC. Amino acid sequence: CASRVMGLNYGYTF.

The chain has TRBV7-2 and TRBJ2-1, with TRBD2 matching over 15 bases. CDR1 is SGHTA and CDR2 is FQGNSA in the germline V gene. With 5 bases clipped from V and 9 bases from J, the junction kept 14 bases outside the gene matches. The CDR3 is made up of 18 amino acids. CDR3 sequence (DNA): TGTGCCAGCAGCCCCTCCCGGACTAGCGGGGGGGGGTACGGTGAGCAGTTCTTC. Its translation is CASSPSRTSGGGYGEQFF.

Remarks on this clone: Other DNA sequences in the same sample also yield this CDR3. The chain joins TRBV18 to TRBJ1-1; possibly TRBD1 for D (6 bases). Germline values: CDR1 KGHSH, CDR2 LQKENI. Trimming removed 3 bases at V and 5 bases at J, with 13 bases between. CDR3 size: 14 residues. CDR3 loop: CASSPQQGETEAFF. The DNA for the CDR3 is TGTGCCAGCTCACCTCAACAGGGAGAAACTGAAGCTTTCTTT.

This clone appeared a single time. The gene calls are TRBV15 and TRBJ2-5, with D perhaps TRBD1 (6 bases). The V end was cut by 0 bases, the J end by 5 bases, with 13 bases between. The CDR3 loop spans 15 amino acids. CDR1 is LNHNV and CDR2 is YYDKDF in the germline V gene (reference sequence). DNA for the CDR3: TGTGCCACCAGCAGAGATCCCACAGGGTGGGAGACCCAGTACTTC. This sequence encodes CATSRDPTGWETQYF.

This clone has just one count. The rearrangement joins TRBV7-6 to TRBJ2-7; 11 nucleotides agree with TRBD1. V shed 6 bases, J shed 3 bases, and the junction held 7 bases outside the gene matches. Germline CDR1 SGHVS, CDR2 FNYEAQ. The CDR3 extends over 15 amino acids. CDR3 protein: CASSRGQGAYYEQYF. In DNA form, the CDR3 reads TGTGCCAGCAGTCGCGGACAGGGGGCTTACTACGAGCAGTACTTC.

The chain recombines TRBV15 with TRBJ2-7; possibly TRBD1 or TRBD2 for D (5 bases each). V was clipped by 4 bases and J by 2 bases, with 12 bases between them. The CDR3 runs 14 residues. In germline, CDR1 is LNHNV, CDR2 YYDKDF (reference sequence). CDR3 residues: CATSNRDGAYEQYF. DNA of the CDR3: TGTGCCACCAGCAACCGGGACGGCGCCTACGAGCAGTACTTC.